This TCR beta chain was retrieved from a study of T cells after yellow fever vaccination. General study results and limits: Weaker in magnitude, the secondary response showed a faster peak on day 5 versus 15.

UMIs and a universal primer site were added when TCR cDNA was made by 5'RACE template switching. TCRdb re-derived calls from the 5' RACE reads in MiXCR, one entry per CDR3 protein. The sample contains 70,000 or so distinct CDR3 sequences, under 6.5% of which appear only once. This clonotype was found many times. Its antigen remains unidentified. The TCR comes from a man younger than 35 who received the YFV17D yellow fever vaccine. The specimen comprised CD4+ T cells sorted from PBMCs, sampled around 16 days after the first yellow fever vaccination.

The CDR3, as DNA: TGTGCCAGCTCACCAAATTTTCACAGTGCGTTCACTGAAGCTTTCTTT. It translates to CASSPNFHSAFTEAFF. The chain couples TRBV18 to TRBJ1-1; D uncertain. The germline V gene has CDR1 KGHSH and CDR2 LQKENI. V was cut by 2 bases and J by 4 bases, with 17 bases left in between. The length of the CDR3 is 16 residues.